The 30 T cell receptor delta chains listed next were all sequenced from one sample in a study of gamma-delta T cells after stem cell transplantation. TCRdb ran CATT on the RT-PCR reads. The sample contains 2,700 or so delta-chain clones, 20% to 25% of which appear only once. The sample consisted of gamma-delta T cells. Source of these receptors: a human donor. It is not recorded whose cells these are; they may come from a transplant donor.

This clone rates as medium-sized (0.01 to 0.1%). This rearrangement joins TRDV3 to TRDJ1; 12 nucleotides agree with TRDD3. V shed 0 bases and J 2 bases; nucleotides not matched to a gene: 25. CDR3 length: 22 residues. In germline, CDR1 is TVYSNPD, CDR2 GDNSRS (reference sequence). The CDR3 nucleotides read TGTGCCTTTAGCTACTGGTCCCCTAGAGATCGTACTGGGGGATACCAGACCGATAAACTCATCTTT. Its translation is CAFSYWSPRDRTGGYQTDKLIF.

Turning to this clone: It is likely a read error: a sequence one base away is far more abundant. The V gene is TRDV2, the J gene TRDJ1, with 8 bases fitting TRDD3. The CDR3 contains 18 residues. Germline CDR1 reads GEAIGNYY; CDR2 reads EKD. The V segment lost 0 bases and the J segment 1 base; nucleotides outside the gene matches: 12. The CDR3 region has the DNA TGTGCCTGTGACACCGTGGTAAAGACTGGGGGGAGCACCGATAAACTCATCTTT. Protein product: CACDTVVKTGGSTDKLIF.

Concerning this clone: One junction end does not reproduce the germline sequence, and a read error may be involved. The sample has other DNA sequences that encode this CDR3 too. The gene calls are TRDV1 and TRDJ1, with 12 bases aligning to TRDD3. This CDR3 region has 27 residues. Germline CDR1 reads TSWWSYY; CDR2 reads QGS. The CDR3 DNA reads TGTGCTCTTGGGGCCCCTACCCTATTCCTTACGAAAGAAGTCAGCTGGGGGATACGCGACGCAAACGATAAGCTCATCTTT. This sequence encodes CALGAPTLFLTKEVSWGIRDANDKLIF.

This chain links TRDV1 with TRDJ1; 13 bases are a match to TRDD3. The CDR3 is made up of 21 amino acids. Germline assignment: CDR1 TSWWSYY and CDR2 QGS. V lost 1 base, J lost 0 bases, and 14 bases stayed unmatched. This CDR3 is CALGEPPFLYWGIRDTDKLIF. The CDR3 DNA sequence: TGTGCTCTTGGGGAACCCCCCTTCCTGTACTGGGGGATACGTGACACCGATAAACTCATCTTT.

With regard to this clone: The translation of this DNA and the TCRdb protein of a much larger clone differ at residue 13, probably owing to a read error; the protein shown here is translated from the DNA. The chain uses TRDV2 and TRDJ1, with TRDD3 as a possible D gene (6 bases). The CDR3 runs to 16 residues. Germline loops: CDR1 GEAIGNYY, CDR2 EKD. The CDR3 region is CACDSNGGPRTDELIF. CDR3 DNA: TGTGCCTGTGACAGCAATGGGGGCCCCCGCACCGATGAACTCATCTTT.

This clone was counted only a few times. It differs at one base from a far larger clone, so likely a read error. Other DNA sequences within the sample encode an identical CDR3. The chain recombines TRDV1 with TRDJ3; D is ambiguous. Germline CDR1 is TSWWSYY and CDR2 is QGS. V was pared by 2 bases and J by 7 bases, with 24 bases between. CDR3 length: 20 amino acids. As DNA, the CDR3 is TGTGCTCTTGGGGAATCTTGGGTTCCCCGTACTCCCCGAGACACCCGACAGATGTTTTTC. Residues: CALGESWVPRTPRDTRQMFF.

This clone was observed a few times. This probably arose from a read error, given a far larger clone one base away. The V and J genes are TRDV1 and TRDJ1, with TRDD3 matching 9 bases. The CDR3 totals 22 residues. Germline CDR1 TSWWSYY, CDR2 QGS. J was trimmed by 8 bases and V by 4 bases; bases with no gene match: 32. CDR3 sequence: CALGVTVRYWGTDENGKQKLIF. DNA of the CDR3: TGTGCTCTTGGGGTCACTGTTAGGTACTGGGGGACTGACGAAAATGGAAAGCAAAAACTCATCTTT.

This clone is deemed large. This sample includes further DNA sequences coding for the same CDR3. The chain joins TRDV1 to TRDJ1; D gene uncertain. Germline CDR1 reads TSWWSYY; CDR2 reads QGS. V lost 1 base to trimming and J lost 2 bases, with 17 bases between them. The CDR3 runs 17 residues. CDR3 bases: TGTGCTCTTGGGGAACCCCGCTCCGCTGGAGGGACCGATAAACTCATCTTT. Amino acids: CALGEPRSAGGTDKLIF.

CDR3 DNA: TGTGCTCTTGGGGAACGAGCCCTTCCTACGCATACTGGGGGATACGGAAGGAAGCTCATCTTT. This translates into CALGERALPTHTGGYGRKLIF. The V and J genes are TRDV1 and TRDJ1; 13 bases match TRDD3. Germline CDR1 is TSWWSYY and CDR2 is QGS. The CDR3 extends over 21 amino acids. The junction had 25 bases not matched to a gene; V was cut back by 1 base and J by 11 bases.

The chain uses TRDV1 and TRDJ1; 12 positions match TRDD3. The CDR3 length is 21 residues. With 4 bases clipped from V and 0 bases from J, the junction kept 18 bases outside the gene matches. Germline assignment: CDR1 TSWWSYY and CDR2 QGS. Here the CDR3 DNA reads TGTGCTCTTGGGGGGCTTCCACCTAGAGTACTGGGGGATACAGACACCGATAAACTCATCTTT. It translates to CALGGLPPRVLGDTDTDKLIF.

This chain links TRDV1 with TRDJ1; 9 bases line up with TRDD2. Germline V gene lookup returns CDR1 TSWWSYY and CDR2 QGS. The length of the CDR3 is 19 residues. After removal of 1 base from V and 4 bases from J, the junction contained 16 bases not matched to a gene. This CDR3 is CALGEQGRPSYVLVDKLIF. The CDR3 nucleotides are TGTGCTCTTGGGGAACAGGGGAGGCCTTCCTACGTTCTCGTCGATAAACTCATCTTT.

As regards this clone: A far bigger clonotype differs at one base, so this is likely a read error. This sample includes further DNA sequences coding for the same CDR3. The chain links TRDV1 to TRDJ1, with 9 bases lining up with TRDD3. Unmatched junction bases numbered 32, after V lost 4 bases and J lost 8 bases. Germline loops: CDR1 TSWWSYY, CDR2 QGS. This CDR3 has 22 amino acids. The CDR3 sequence: CALGVTVRYWGTDENEKQKLIF. CDR3 DNA: TGTGCTCTTGGGGTCACTGTTAGGTACTGGGGGACTGACGAAAATGAAAAGCAGAAACTCATCTTT.

This clone is labeled as large. The same CDR3 arises from other DNA sequences in this sample as well. The rearrangement links TRDV2 to TRDJ1; TRDD3 aligns across 9 bases. This CDR3 has 15 amino acids. The V and J ends lost 1 base and 0 bases, in that order; junction bases with no gene match: 2. CDR1 GEAIGNYY and CDR2 EKD come from the germline V gene. CDR3 in DNA: TGTGCCTGTGACACGGGGGATACTTACACCGATAAACTCATCTTT. Amino acids: CACDTGDTYTDKLIF.

In this sample, this clone turned up a few times. This may arise from a read error, as a much more abundant clone is one base away. Other DNA sequences in the sample encode the same CDR3. The CDR3 DNA follows: TGTGCTCTTGGGCTCCAGGCCTCCTGGTGGAAGCAGGCAGTCTCCGATAAACTCATCTTT. Its protein is CALGLQASWWKQAVSDKLIF. The chain employs TRDV1 and TRDJ1; D call uncertain. This CDR3 is built from 20 residues. In germline, CDR1 is TSWWSYY, CDR2 QGS. V lost 5 bases and J 3 bases, leaving 31 bases between the germline ends.

In this sample, this clone turned up a few times. This is likely an artifact of a read error, given a far larger clone one base away. The chain couples TRDV2 to TRDJ1; the D gene could be TRDD2 or TRDD3 (5 bases each). Germline CDR1 and CDR2: GEAIGNYY and EKD. This CDR3 region has 17 residues. In DNA form, the CDR3 reads TGTGCCCGTGACCCGATACTTCCCGACGGGGTAACCGATAAACTCATCTTT. This encodes CARDPILPDGVTDKLIF.

In its sample, this clone is medium-sized. The V and J genes are TRDV2 and TRDJ3, with 12 nucleotides matching TRDD3. This CDR3 comprises 19 residues. With 1 base clipped from V and 2 bases from J, the junction kept 5 bases outside the gene matches. CDR1 and CDR2 (germline): GEAIGNYY, EKD. CDR3 in DNA: TGTGCCTGTGACACTATTACTGGGGGATACACCTGGGACACCCGACAGATGTTTTTC. Its protein is CACDTITGGYTWDTRQMFF.

This clone was detected a few times. The sample carries other DNA sequences with the same CDR3. The rearrangement uses TRDV1 and TRDJ1; 8 bases are shared with TRDD3. The CDR3 consists of 18 residues. Germline CDR1 and CDR2: TSWWSYY and QGS. J gave up 8 bases and V 3 bases, and 20 bases lay outside the gene matches. CDR3 coding DNA: TGTGCTCTTGGGGATCATCACGAGCTGGCTGCTGGGGGACCGAAACTCATCTTT. As protein: CALGDHHELAAGGPKLIF.

The chain employs TRDV1 and TRDJ1; TRDD3 matches 12 bases. Germline values: CDR1 TSWWSYY, CDR2 QGS. V shed 4 bases and J 2 bases; nucleotides not matched to a gene: 14. This CDR3 has 19 residues. CDR3 in DNA: TGTGCTCTTGGGGGGCTCGTTTCTTTACTGGGGGATACAACCGATAAACTCATCTTT. Encoded protein: CALGGLVSLLGDTTDKLIF.

This chain uses TRDV1 with TRDJ1, with TRDD3 matching over 9 bases. Germline CDR1 reads TSWWSYY; CDR2 reads QGS. The CDR3 covers 21 residues. V lost 0 bases, J lost 7 bases, and 24 bases stayed unmatched. CDR3 bases: TGTGCTCTTGGGGAACTCCTACCGACTGGGGGACCCCCTCCGGTGGAGCGTAAACTCATCTTT. It yields the protein CALGELLPTGGPPPVERKLIF.

Regarding this clone: A far larger clone lies a single base away; this is likely a read error. V usage is TRDV3 and J usage is TRDJ1, with D perhaps matching TRDD3 (5 bases). The germline V gene has CDR1 TVYSNPD and CDR2 GDNSRS (reference sequence). V was shortened by 3 bases and J by 11 bases, with 19 bases between the two germline ends. CDR3 length: 12 residues. In DNA, the CDR3 is TGTGCCTTCTACAGATACTGGAATCAGCTCATCTTT. It codes for CAFYRYWNQLIF.

As to this clone: This likely traces to a read error, being one base from a far larger clone. Other DNA sequences in this sample translate to the same CDR3. V and J are TRDV1 and TRDJ2; no firm D call. The CDR3 spans 11 residues. The germline V gene encodes CDR1 TSWWSYY and CDR2 QGS. The V end lost 9 bases, the J end lost 9 bases, and 11 bases lay between the germline ends. The CDR3 here is CALGSTSQLFF. Written as DNA, the CDR3 is TGTGCTCTCGGGTCTACTTCACAACTCTTCTTT.

This clone was counted between two and nine times. One base separates it from a far larger clone, so it is likely a read error. This chain joins TRDV1 and TRDJ2; D unresolved. This CDR3 is 13 amino acids long. V dropped 9 bases and J dropped 6 bases, with 14 bases sitting between them. Germline V gives CDR1 TSWWSYY, CDR2 QGS. The CDR3 DNA follows: TGTGCTCTGGCGACAGGGTTGGCAGCACAACTCTTCTTT. Its translation is CALATGLAAQLFF.

This clone was detected a few times. The chain uses TRDV3 and TRDJ1, with 7 positions matching TRDD3. Germline assignment: CDR1 TVYSNPD and CDR2 GDNSRS (reference sequence). This CDR3 contains 17 residues. The V and J ends lost 0 bases and 0 bases, in that order; junction bases with no gene match: 13. CDR3 region: CAFSSLGDGEYTDKLIF. CDR3 bases: TGTGCCTTTAGCTCTTTGGGGGACGGGGAGTACACCGATAAACTCATCTTT. The whole variable domain, filled in from reference TRDV3 and TRDJ1, reads CDKVTQSSPDQTVASGSEVVLLCTYDTVYSNPDLFWYRIRPDYSFQFVFYGDNSRSEGADFTQGRFSVKHILTQKAFHLVISPVRTEDSATYYCAFSSLGDGEYTDKLIFGKGTRVTVEP.

As regards this clone: Possible read error: a much larger clone is one base away. The chain combines TRDV1 with TRDJ1; weak D call: TRDD3 (6 bases). The V gene's germline CDR1 is TSWWSYY and CDR2 QGS. CDR3 size: 18 residues. CDR3 sequence reads: CAPGELPPGVGVTDKLIF. Written as DNA, the CDR3 is TGTGCTCCTGGGGAACTCCCGCCCGGGGTCGGGGTCACCGATAAACTCATCTTT.

The V and J genes are TRDV1 and TRDJ3; 9 nucleotides agree with TRDD3. Germline lookup yields CDR1 TSWWSYY and CDR2 QGS. The CDR3 totals 25 residues. Trimming cost V 2 bases and J 0 bases; bases outside gene matches: 23. The DNA of the CDR3 is TGTGCTCTTGGGGAAATAGTCGACTTCCAAACCCGTACTGGGGGAAACTCCTGGGACACCCGACAGATGTTTTTC. The encoded protein is CALGEIVDFQTRTGGNSWDTRQMFF.

This clone has just a few counts. A far larger clone is one base from this, pointing to a likely read error. Other DNA sequences in the sample encode the same CDR3. The CDR3 DNA sequence: TGTGCTCTTGGGGACTCTACTAAAGTAAGTGGGGGATACGCTATGCCCCCTACCAGACCCCTGATCTTT. This encodes CALGDSTKVSGGYAMPPTRPLIF. This sequence joins TRDV1 and TRDJ4, with 11 bases lining up with TRDD3. Germline values: CDR1 TSWWSYY, CDR2 QGS. The CDR3 extends over 23 amino acids. Trimming cost V 3 bases and J 0 bases; bases outside gene matches: 27.

Of note for this clone: This likely stems from a read error, as it lies one base from a far larger clone. Additional DNA sequences in this sample encode the identical CDR3. The chain combines TRDV1 with TRDJ1; possible D gene TRDD3, 10 bases. Germline-derived CDR1 and CDR2 are TSWWSYY and QGS. Trimming took off 1 base at V and 2 bases at J, with 38 bases between the two ends. The CDR3 is made up of 24 amino acids. CDR3 DNA: TGTGCTCTTGGGGAACGAGCCCTTCCTACGCATACCGGGGGATACGGATTAGGGACCGATAAACTCATCTTT. This sequence encodes CALGERALPTHTGGYGLGTDKLIF.

As for this clone: This likely stems from a read error, as it lies one base from a far larger clone. The chain combines TRDV2 with TRDJ1, with 8 bases matching TRDD3. Per the germline V gene, CDR1 is GEAIGNYY and CDR2 is EKD. The CDR3 is made up of 18 amino acids. V trimming: 0 bases; J trimming: 0 bases; junction bases outside the gene matches: 11. The CDR3 sequence: CACDTVEKTGGNTDKLIF. For the CDR3, the DNA is TGTGCCTGTGACACCGTGGAAAAGACTGGGGGGAACACCGATAAACTCATCTTT.

In its sample, this clone was seen a few times. The chain uses TRDV3 and TRDJ1; D is unclear. Trimming removed 3 bases at V and 7 bases at J, with 42 bases between. From germline, CDR1 is TVYSNPD and CDR2 GDNSRS (reference sequence). This CDR3 has 21 residues. This CDR3 is CALGICGVPSTERHSELKLIF. The CDR3, as DNA: TGTGCCTTAGGAATTTGTGGAGTGCCGTCGACAGAACGGCATTCAGAACTTAAACTCATCTTT.

By share, this clone ranks as medium-sized. V is TRDV1 and J is TRDJ1; D is unclear. The V gene's germline CDR1 is TSWWSYY and CDR2 QGS. V shed 5 bases and J shed 7 bases, with 17 bases lying between them. The CDR3 length is 14 residues. The CDR3 reads CALGNRGVSVKLIF. In DNA, the CDR3 is TGTGCTCTTGGGAACCGAGGGGTCAGTGTTAAACTCATCTTT.